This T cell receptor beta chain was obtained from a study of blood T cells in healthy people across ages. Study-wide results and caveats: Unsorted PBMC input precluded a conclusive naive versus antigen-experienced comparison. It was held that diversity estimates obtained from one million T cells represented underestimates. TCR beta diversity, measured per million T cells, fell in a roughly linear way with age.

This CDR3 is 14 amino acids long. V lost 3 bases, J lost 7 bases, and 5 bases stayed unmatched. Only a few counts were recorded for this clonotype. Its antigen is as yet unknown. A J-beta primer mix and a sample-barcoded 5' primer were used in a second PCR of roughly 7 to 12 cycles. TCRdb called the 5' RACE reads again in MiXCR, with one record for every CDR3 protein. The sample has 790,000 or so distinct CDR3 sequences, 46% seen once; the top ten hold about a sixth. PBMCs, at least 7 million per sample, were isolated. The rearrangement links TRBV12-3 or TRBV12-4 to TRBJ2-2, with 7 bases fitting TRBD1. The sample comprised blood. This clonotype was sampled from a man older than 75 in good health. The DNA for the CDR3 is TGTGCCAGCAGTTTCGCACAGGGGCTCGGGGAGCTGTTTTTT. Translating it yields CASSFAQGLGELFF.